This T cell receptor beta chain was observed in a study of identical twins. MiXCR, run by TCRdb on the 5' RACE reads, gives a single entry per CDR3 protein. This table holds under 350,000 distinct CDR3 sequences, roughly 8.6% found once. All donors were healthy, and all were Caucasian. The CDR3 spans 14 residues. The ends were cut back, 4 bases at V and 5 bases at J, with 16 bases in the middle. CDR1 and CDR2 (germline): SGHKS, YYEKEE (reference sequence). These data also formed part of another study, on yellow fever vaccine responses in identical twins.

The V call is TRBV5-5, the J call TRBJ2-7, with D possibly TRBD1 on 5 matching bases. Sample: CD8+ T cells sorted from blood. This clonotype was sampled from a woman aged 18-35 years in good health. CDR3 DNA sequence: TGTGCCAGCAGCCCGGAAACAGGTGGCCACGAGCAGTACTTC. Its translation: CASSPETGGHEQYF.